These 6 T cell receptor beta chains originate from one sample sequenced in a study of blood T cell repertoires in COVID-19. Sequenced by immunoSEQ multiplex PCR; TCRdb stores in-frame clones only, minus some. Of some 250,000 clones in the sample, approximately 83% were seen once. Sequenced sample: peripheral blood. Receptors originate from a woman in her 30s who had recovered from COVID-19.

The chain combines TRBV9 with TRBJ1-4; 8 bases fit TRBD1. J lost 7 bases, V lost 3 bases, and 8 bases had no gene match. The CDR3 extends over 15 amino acids. CDR1 and CDR2 (germline): SGDLS, YYNGEE. The CDR3 DNA reads TGTGCCAGCAGCGCAGGACAGGGACGGAGTGAAAAACTGTTTTTT. It translates to CASSAGQGRSEKLFF.

CDR3 loop: CASSYSRDSNSYEQYF. CDR3 in DNA: TGTGCCAGCAGTTACTCGAGGGACAGTAACTCCTACGAGCAGTACTTC. The chain combines TRBV6-5 with TRBJ2-7, with 7 bases lining up with TRBD1. This CDR3 comprises 16 residues. J was trimmed by 0 bases and V by 0 bases; bases with no gene match: 5. CDR1 and CDR2 from the germline V gene are MNHEY and SVGAGI.

This chain joins TRBV9 and TRBJ1-2; D uncertain. Per germline, CDR1 SGDLS and CDR2 YYNGEE. V dropped 3 bases and J dropped 4 bases, with 19 bases sitting between them. The CDR3 has 16 amino acids. The CDR3 spells CASSAAGRNARYGYTF. As DNA, the CDR3 is TGTGCCAGCAGCGCAGCGGGGAGGAATGCACGCTATGGCTACACCTTC.

This clone occurred once. The gene calls are TRBV9 and TRBJ2-7, with D tentatively TRBD2 (5 bases). The CDR3 has 13 residues. CDR1 and CDR2 (germline): SGDLS, YYNGEE. Trimming left V 5 bases short and J 1 base short, with 10 bases between. CDR3 coding DNA: TGTGCCAGCAGTCCTGGGAGATCCTACGAGCAGTACTTC. Encoded protein: CASSPGRSYEQYF.

This clone showed up just once. V and J are TRBV7-6 and TRBJ1-5; 7 nucleotides align to TRBD1. J gave up 0 bases and V 5 bases, and 16 bases lay outside the gene matches. Germline V lookup: CDR1 SGHVS, CDR2 FNYEAQ. CDR3 length: 19 amino acids. CDR3 protein: CASSPTYTGDPFSNQPQHF. The CDR3 DNA follows: TGTGCCAGCAGCCCCACTTACACAGGGGACCCCTTTAGCAATCAGCCCCAGCATTTT.

The CDR3 loop reads CASSTTGTGANVLTF. In DNA form, the CDR3 reads TGTGCCAGTAGTACAACAGGGACTGGGGCCAACGTCCTGACTTTC. This sequence joins TRBV19 and TRBJ2-6; perhaps TRBD1 as D (6 bases). This CDR3 region has 15 residues. Trimming cost V 4 bases and J 2 bases, with 9 bases left between them. Germline V CDR1 and CDR2: LNHDA, SQIVND (reference sequence).